The 22 T cell receptor beta chains listed next were all sequenced from one sample in a study of cytomegalovirus exposure and HLA in healthy donors. PCR involved 60 Vbeta and 13 Jbeta primers. Here immunoSEQ multiplex PCR was the method, and the copy in TCRdb shows in-frame clones only, minus some. The table records 190,000 or so clones, under 85% of them present only once. The sample comprised PBMCs. The receptors here all came from a man in his forties or fifties in good health and CMV-seronegative.

The chain carries TRBV7-2 and TRBJ1-3; 7 bases line up with TRBD1. The V gene end was trimmed by 5 bases and the J gene end by 7 bases; junction bases not matched to a gene: 5. Germline V gene data show CDR1 as SGHTA and CDR2 as FQGNSA. This CDR3 is built from 13 residues. The CDR3, as DNA: TGTGCCAGCAGCAAGAAGACAGGGAACACCATATATTTT. Protein product: CASSKKTGNTIYF.

The V call is TRBV10-1, the J call TRBJ1-6; D gene unclear. Germline V gene sequence: CDR1 WNHNN, CDR2 SYGVQD (reference sequence). The CDR3 contains 16 residues. Trimming cost V 6 bases and J 0 bases, with 12 bases left between them. CDR3 loop: CASRVNPSSYNSPLHF. In DNA, the CDR3 is TGCGCCAGCAGAGTGAATCCCAGCTCCTATAATTCACCCCTCCACTTT.

This chain links TRBV19 with TRBJ1-1; no clear D. CDR1 is LNHDA, CDR2 SQIVND, per germline (reference sequence). The length of the CDR3 is 13 residues. V gave up 3 bases and J gave up 0 bases, with 5 bases separating them. CDR3 bases: TGTGCCAGTAGTATTGAGGTGAACACTGAAGCTTTCTTT. Amino acid sequence: CASSIEVNTEAFF.

This clone is a singleton in its sample. This sequence joins TRBV19 and TRBJ1-3; the D is unclear. Per the germline V gene, CDR1 is LNHDA and CDR2 is SQIVND (reference sequence). Between the trimmed V and J ends, which lost 5 bases and 0 bases, there was a span of 14 bases. There are 16 residues in the CDR3. CDR3 region: CASSASGFSSGNTIYF. The CDR3 DNA reads TGTGCCAGTAGTGCTTCGGGTTTCTCCTCTGGAAACACCATATATTTT.

The chain carries TRBV7-3 and TRBJ2-3; TRBD2 matches 7 bases. Germline V gene data show CDR1 as SGHTA and CDR2 as FQGTGA. The CDR3 length is 20 residues. Germline trimming cut 0 bases from V and 2 bases from J; bases unmatched to any gene: 17. The CDR3 sequence: CASSLTRASGLFSYTDTQYF. Written as DNA, the CDR3 is TGTGCCAGCAGCTTAACTCGGGCTAGCGGCCTATTTTCGTACACAGATACGCAGTATTTT. The whole variable domain, filled in from reference TRBV7-3 and TRBJ2-3, reads GAGVSQTPSNKVTEKGKYVELRCDPISGHTALYWYRQSLGQGPEFLIYFQGTGAADDSGLPNDRFFAVRPEGSVSTLKIQRTERGDSAVYLCASSLTRASGLFSYTDTQYFGPGTRLTVL.

This clone was observed a few times. The J gene is TRBJ2-7, the V gene TRBV6-5; the match to TRBD1 covers 9 bases. The CDR3 totals 14 residues. J gave up 7 bases and V 6 bases, and 10 bases lay outside the gene matches. Germline assignment: CDR1 MNHEY and CDR2 SVGAGI. CDR3 region: CASRNPGQGKEQYF. CDR3 nucleotide sequence: TGTGCCAGCAGAAATCCGGGACAGGGAAAGGAGCAGTACTTC.

The chain combines TRBV5-1 with TRBJ1-2, with D uncertain. Germline lookup yields CDR1 SGHRS and CDR2 YFSETQ. This CDR3 is 15 amino acids long. The V end lost 3 bases, the J end lost 5 bases, and 17 bases lay between the germline ends. Written as DNA, the CDR3 is TGCGCCAGCAGCTCCTCGGTCGCCGGGGATTATGGCTACACCTTC. Translating it yields CASSSSVAGDYGYTF.

The CDR3 sequence: CASSEDRGTHSPLHF. Written as DNA, the CDR3 is TGTGCCAGCAGCGAGGACAGGGGTACTCATTCACCCCTCCACTTT. The chain uses TRBV9 and TRBJ1-6; 9 bases fit TRBD1. With 3 bases clipped from V and 8 bases from J, the junction kept 6 bases outside the gene matches. The CDR3 runs to 15 residues. Germline values: CDR1 SGDLS, CDR2 YYNGEE.

V gene TRBV6-5 combines with J gene TRBJ2-2; weak D call: TRBD1 (7 bases). This CDR3 comprises 16 residues. V gave up 1 base and J gave up 4 bases, with 13 bases separating them. The germline V gene encodes CDR1 MNHEY and CDR2 SVGAGI. The CDR3 sequence: CASSYLAGGSTGELFF. The CDR3 DNA reads TGTGCCAGCAGTTACTTAGCAGGGGGGTCCACCGGGGAGCTGTTTTTT.

V usage is TRBV7-2 and J usage is TRBJ2-3; 13 positions agree with TRBD2. The CDR3 extends over 17 amino acids. Losses at the gene ends were 5 bases for V and 2 bases for J; bases not matched to a gene: 7. Per germline, CDR1 SGHTA and CDR2 FQGNSA. The CDR3, as DNA: TGTGCCAGCAGCCGATCACTAGCGGGGGGGCACACAGATACGCAGTATTTT. Protein: CASSRSLAGGHTDTQYF.

This chain uses TRBV11-3 with TRBJ2-1; 12 nucleotides match TRBD2. V lost 6 bases and J lost 8; bases outside the gene matches: 14. The CDR3 totals 17 residues. Germline CDR1 and CDR2: SGHNT and YENEEA. CDR3 protein: CASSPDSLAGGQDEQFF. CDR3 nucleotides: TGTGCCAGCAGTCCAGATAGCCTAGCGGGGGGGCAGGATGAGCAGTTCTTC.

The V and J genes are TRBV7-2 and TRBJ1-2; D is undetermined. The V gene's germline CDR1 is SGHTA and CDR2 FQGNSA. The CDR3 is made up of 14 amino acids. Trimming left V 5 bases short and J 1 base short, with 11 bases between. The CDR3 DNA reads as TGTGCCAGCAGCCAACAGAAAAATAACTATGGCTACACCTTC. This encodes CASSQQKNNYGYTF.

The genes are TRBV29-1 and TRBJ2-7, with 8 nucleotides matching TRBD1. V shed 6 bases and J 3 bases; nucleotides not matched to a gene: 1. The V gene's germline CDR1 is SQVTM and CDR2 ANQGSEA. This CDR3 has 11 residues. The CDR3 sequence: CSVTGGYEQYF. The CDR3 DNA sequence: TGCAGCGTAACAGGGGGCTACGAGCAGTACTTC.

The rearrangement joins TRBV11-2 to TRBJ2-3; D might be TRBD2 (5 bases). The germline V gene has CDR1 SGHAT and CDR2 FQNNGV. Deletions cut 5 bases from V and 2 bases from J, with 11 bases between. The CDR3 length is 14 residues. The CDR3 DNA reads TGTGCCAGCAGCGTTGGACTGGCCACAGATACGCAGTATTTT. Translated, it gives CASSVGLATDTQYF.

The chain joins TRBV11-2 to TRBJ1-2; TRBD1 might be the D (6 bases). Trimming pared 5 bases from V and 4 bases from J, leaving 11 bases between. This CDR3 contains 13 residues. Germline V lookup: CDR1 SGHAT, CDR2 FQNNGV. CDR3 loop: CASSNTGIYGYTF. As DNA, the CDR3 is TGTGCCAGCAGCAATACAGGGATCTATGGCTACACCTTC.

The V and J genes are TRBV9 and TRBJ2-5; 7 nucleotides agree with TRBD1. This CDR3 is built from 16 residues. The germline V gene has CDR1 SGDLS and CDR2 YYNGEE. V lost 4 bases to trimming and J lost 2 bases; unmatched junction nucleotides: 11. In DNA, the CDR3 is TGTGCCAGCAGCTTAGTCTCCGGGACAGAACAAGAGACCCAGTACTTC. Translated, it gives CASSLVSGTEQETQYF.

This clone was detected only a few times. This chain links TRBV4-2 with TRBJ1-1; no clear D. CDR1 is LGHNA, CDR2 YNFKEQ, per germline. The germline V and J ends were trimmed by 3 bases and 4 bases, with 6 bases remaining between them. This CDR3 is built from 12 residues. The CDR3 reads CASSQSSTEAFF. DNA of the CDR3: TGTGCCAGCAGCCAGAGTAGCACTGAAGCTTTCTTT.

The chain links TRBV2 to TRBJ2-2; 9 nucleotides align to TRBD2. This CDR3 contains 17 residues. V lost 5 bases and J lost 0; bases outside the gene matches: 7. Germline CDR1 and CDR2: SNHLY and FYNNEI. The CDR3, as DNA: TGTGCCAGCAGTTATTTAGCGGGGGAACCGAACACCGGGGAGCTGTTTTTT. It encodes CASSYLAGEPNTGELFF.

The rearrangement joins TRBV4-1 to TRBJ2-3, with 14 bases lining up with TRBD2. The germline V gene has CDR1 MGHRA and CDR2 YSYEKL. This CDR3 has 16 amino acids. The V and J ends lost 1 base and 6 bases, in that order; junction bases with no gene match: 3. The CDR3 region is CASSQVGLAGGDTQYF. CDR3 in DNA: TGCGCCAGCAGCCAAGTCGGACTAGCGGGGGGTGATACGCAGTATTTT.

This clone was seen a single time. The genes are TRBV5-1 and TRBJ2-2; D is possibly TRBD1 (6 bases). CDR1 is SGHRS, CDR2 YFSETQ, per germline. There are 16 residues in the CDR3. The germline V and J ends were trimmed by 4 bases and 1 base, with 14 bases remaining between them. CDR3 residues: CASSLRGQLNTGELFF. DNA for the CDR3: TGCGCCAGCAGCCTACGAGGACAGCTGAACACCGGGGAGCTGTTTTTT. The full variable domain, rest sourced from reference TRBV5-1 and TRBJ2-2, is KAGVTQTPRYLIKTRGQQVTLSCSPISGHRSVSWYQQTPGQGLQFLFEYFSETQRNKGNFPGRFSGRQFSNSRSEMNVSTLELGDSALYLCASSLRGQLNTGELFFGEGSRLTVL.

The chain carries TRBV6-6 and TRBJ1-4; a weak D match, TRBD1 (6 bases). Germline V gives CDR1 MNHNY, CDR2 SVGAGI (reference sequence). The V end was cut by 4 bases, the J end by 2 bases, with 8 bases between. CDR3 length: 14 amino acids. The CDR3 region has the DNA TGTGCCAGCAGTTTCCAGGGGACTAATGAAAAACTGTTTTTT. It codes for CASSFQGTNEKLFF.

This clone has only a few counts. The chain uses TRBV4-3 and TRBJ1-1; possibly TRBD1 for D (6 bases). This CDR3 spans 18 amino acids. V gave up 0 bases and J gave up 1 base, with 18 bases separating them. From germline, CDR1 is LGHNA and CDR2 YSLEER. The DNA for the CDR3 is TGCGCCAGCAGCCAAGATCGTACAGGGCCACTTGGGAACACTGAAGCTTTCTTT. It codes for CASSQDRTGPLGNTEAFF.